A single sample gave rise to the 12 T cell receptor beta chains below, sequenced in a study of beta chain features in type 1 diabetes. The authors reverse transcribed all of the isolated RNA, so sequencing captured expressed TCRB transcripts. Clones were sequenced by immunoSEQ multiplex PCR, and TCRdb holds only the in-frame ones, with some missing. In the table there are 300,000 to 450,000 clones, around 12% of which are singletons. Sequencing was carried out using naive CD4+ T cells from blood. Receptors originate from a young man in good health.

The rearrangement uses TRBV21-1 and TRBJ2-2; the table assigns TRBD1, which was not confirmed against the DNA. TRBV21-1 represents a pseudogene. The CDR3 sequence is 17 residues long. In DNA, the CDR3 is TGTGCCAGCAGCAAAGAACGGGGACAGGGGAACACCGGGGAGCTGTTTTTT. This codes for CASSKERGQGNTGELFF.

The chain couples TRBV7-8 to TRBJ1-1, with D maybe TRBD1 (5 bases). V lost 4 bases, J lost 4 bases, and 13 bases lay in between. Germline CDR1 SGHVS, CDR2 FQNEAQ. This CDR3 contains 14 residues. The chain's CDR3 is CASSSQGESTEAFF. The CDR3 region has the DNA TGTGCCAGCAGCTCCCAGGGTGAGAGCACTGAAGCTTTCTTT.

The genes are TRBV5-4 and TRBJ1-1, with D uncertain. This CDR3 contains 11 residues. Germline lookup yields CDR1 SGHNT and CDR2 YYREEE (reference sequence). V shed 0 bases and J shed 8 bases, with 5 bases lying between them. CDR3 nucleotides: TGTGCCAGCAGCTTGGGAGGGGAAGCTTTCTTT. This encodes CASSLGGEAFF.

The rearrangement links TRBV28 to TRBJ1-1, with D tentatively TRBD1 (6 bases). CDR1 is MDHEN and CDR2 is SYDVKM in the germline V gene. This CDR3 is 16 amino acids long. The V gene lost 6 bases and the J gene lost 1 base, with 18 bases spanning the gap. The CDR3 nucleotides read TGTGCCAGCAGCCACACCGAGACAGGCCGGAACACTGAAGCTTTCTTT. Its translation: CASSHTETGRNTEAFF. The full variable domain, its missing parts supplied by reference TRBV28 and TRBJ1-1, is DVKVTQSSRYLVKRTGEKVFLECVQDMDHENMFWYRQDPGLGLRLIYFSYDVKMKEKGDIPEGYSVSREKKERFSLILESASTNQTSMYLCASSHTETGRNTEAFFGQGTRLTVV.

This clone has more than one count but fewer than ten. The CDR3 region is CSTRDSSTPYEQYF. CDR3 DNA sequence: TGCAGCACCCGGGACAGCAGTACTCCCTACGAGCAGTACTTC. The chain couples TRBV29-1 to TRBJ2-7; 7 bases line up with TRBD1. V was pared by 8 bases and J by 2 bases, with 12 bases of the junction left unmatched. Germline V gives CDR1 SQVTM, CDR2 ANQGSEA. The CDR3 is 14 residues long.

There are many counts of this clone. This rearrangement joins TRBV28 to TRBJ2-4; D may be TRBD1 (6 bases). CDR1 and CDR2 from the germline V gene are MDHEN and SYDVKM. V was clipped by 5 bases and J by 0 bases, with 11 bases between them. This CDR3 is built from 15 residues. This CDR3 is CASSTGTLAKNIQYF. Written as DNA, the CDR3 is TGTGCCAGCAGTACCGGGACATTAGCCAAAAACATTCAGTACTTC.

This clone was counted a few times. The rearrangement links TRBV4-1 to TRBJ1-2; 10 positions agree with TRBD1. Germline CDR1 MGHRA, CDR2 YSYEKL. CDR3 size: 15 residues. V gave up 4 bases and J gave up 3 bases; unmatched junction bases: 5. DNA for the CDR3: TGCGCCAGCAGCCCCGGACAGGGGGTGTACTATGGCTACACCTTC. It translates to CASSPGQGVYYGYTF.

This clone was observed a few times. The chain couples TRBV5-1 to TRBJ2-1, with D possibly matching TRBD1 (5 bases). Between the trimmed V and J ends, which lost 7 bases and 4 bases, there was a span of 12 bases. Germline V gives CDR1 SGHRS, CDR2 YFSETQ. The CDR3 is 13 amino acids. For the CDR3, the DNA is TGCGCCAGCCTCAGGGTGGGGTACAATGAGCAGTTCTTC. This gives the protein CASLRVGYNEQFF.

There are a few counts of this clone. The V gene is TRBV7-3, the J gene TRBJ2-7; 9 nucleotides agree with TRBD1. Germline CDR1 is SGHTA and CDR2 is FQGTGA. The CDR3 is 15 residues long. After removal of 5 bases from V and 5 bases from J, the junction contained 10 bases not matched to a gene. CDR3 in DNA: TGTGCCAGCAGCATTTCCGGGACAGGGATTCACGAGCAGTACTTC. Its translation is CASSISGTGIHEQYF.

This clone has a handful of counts. The gene calls are TRBV2 and TRBJ2-1, with D uncertain. The length of the CDR3 is 11 residues. The germline V gene encodes CDR1 SNHLY and CDR2 FYNNEI. The V gene lost 4 bases and the J gene lost 9 bases, with 7 bases spanning the gap. CDR3 amino acids: CASSALIEQFF. For the CDR3, the DNA is TGTGCCAGCAGTGCTTTAATTGAGCAGTTCTTC.

There are a few counts of this clone. This chain links TRBV7-3 with TRBJ1-1; possible D gene TRBD1, 6 bases. The V and J ends lost 9 bases and 2 bases respectively, with 19 bases between them. This CDR3 comprises 15 residues. Per germline, CDR1 SGHTA and CDR2 FQGTGA. The CDR3 region is CASGEGGGLNTEAFF. The CDR3 DNA follows: TGTGCCAGTGGGGAAGGGGGGGGTCTTAACACTGAAGCTTTCTTT.

With respect to this clone: The sample carries other DNA sequences with the same CDR3. The V call is TRBV5-4, the J call TRBJ1-2; D is ambiguous. Germline CDR1 is SGHNT and CDR2 is YYREEE (reference sequence). The V gene lost 1 base and the J gene lost 4 bases, with 14 bases spanning the gap. The CDR3 has 15 amino acids. The CDR3 bases are TGTGCCAGCAGCTTGCACAGAGGGCAAGGCTATGGCTACACCTTC. It yields the protein CASSLHRGQGYGYTF.